This passage covers 5 T cell receptor beta chains from one sample sequenced in a study of T cell responses to AZD1222 COVID-19 vaccine. Sequenced by immunoSEQ multiplex PCR; TCRdb stores in-frame clones only, minus some. The sample contains about 15,000 clones, about 80% of which appear only once. Sequencing was performed on peripheral blood, taken 28 days after the second AZD1222 dose. All receptors come from an adult who received the AZD1222 COVID-19 vaccine.

This chain links TRBV20-1 with TRBJ1-4; unclear D gene. Germline lookup yields CDR1 DFQATT and CDR2 SNEGSKA (reference sequence). The CDR3 runs to 11 residues. V gave up 3 bases and J gave up 8 bases, with 7 bases separating them. CDR3 sequence: CSAREKEKLFF. DNA of the CDR3: TGCAGTGCTAGGGAAAAAGAAAAACTGTTTTTT.

Of note for this clone: The identical CDR3 is also encoded by other nucleotide sequences in the sample. This sequence joins TRBV18 and TRBJ1-5; perhaps TRBD1 as D (6 bases). The length of the CDR3 is 14 residues. Per germline, CDR1 KGHSH and CDR2 LQKENI. V was trimmed by 3 bases and J by 6 bases, leaving 12 bases between them. The CDR3 loop reads CASSPGQGSQPQHF. In DNA form, the CDR3 reads TGTGCCAGCTCACCCGGTCAGGGGAGTCAGCCCCAGCATTTT. Complete variable domain (other parts from reference TRBV18 and TRBJ1-5): NAGVMQNPRHLVRRRGQEARLRCSPMKGHSHVYWYRQLPEEGLKFMVYLQKENIIDESGMPKERFSAEFPKEGPSILRIQQVVRGDSAAYFCASSPGQGSQPQHFGDGTRLSIL.

This chain connects TRBV25-1 to TRBJ2-1; 7 bases line up with TRBD2. The CDR3 length is 17 residues. V lost 6 bases, J lost 4 bases, and 15 bases stayed unmatched. Germline values: CDR1 MGHDK, CDR2 SYGVNS. CDR3 region: CASSGMTGGIKYNEQFF. CDR3 nucleotide sequence: TGTGCCAGCAGCGGGATGACCGGGGGGATCAAATACAATGAGCAGTTCTTC.

This sequence joins TRBV18 and TRBJ1-2; D call uncertain. The CDR3 runs to 12 residues. Trimming shortened V by 5 bases and J by 3 bases, and 7 bases separated the two germline ends. From germline, CDR1 is KGHSH and CDR2 LQKENI. The DNA for the CDR3 is TGTGCCAGCTCAGTGGCGGACTATGGCTACACCTTC. Protein: CASSVADYGYTF.

The sample holds one count of this clone. The genes are TRBV6-5 and TRBJ2-5, with TRBD2 identical over 11 bases. V dropped 5 bases and J dropped 6; count of bases not matched to a gene: 5. The CDR3 length is 14 residues. The germline V gene has CDR1 MNHEY and CDR2 SVGAGI. The CDR3 reads CASSPGTSGKTQYF. For the CDR3, the DNA is TGTGCCAGCAGTCCCGGGACTAGCGGAAAGACCCAGTACTTC.